These T cell receptor beta chains were read from a single sample in a study of blood T cell repertoires in COVID-19. The repertoire was sequenced with immunoSEQ multiplex PCR; TCRdb's copy has only in-frame clones and lacks some. This table has roughly 76,000 clones, roughly nine tenths appearing once. Sample: peripheral blood. Receptors originate from a man over 45 with acute or convalescent COVID-19. The CDR3 runs from the conserved cysteine through the conserved F or W. The order of the fields is D gene, V gene, J gene, clone size, CDR3 protein, CDR3 DNA. D genes are given only for firm matches. Rows may omit the clone size; those that give it use once, few, many or a size class.

TRBD2	TRBV10-3	TRBJ2-1	-	CAISDGTSATGEQFF	TGTGCCATCAGTGACGGGACTAGCGCCACAGGGGAGCAGTTCTTC
TRBD2	TRBV6-5	TRBJ2-1	-	CASSLGLAGNNEQFF	TGTGCCAGCAGCCTGGGACTAGCGGGAAACAATGAGCAGTTCTTC
-	TRBV7-3	TRBJ1-3	-	CASSVTAGNTIYF	TGTGCCAGCAGCGTGACAGCTGGAAACACCATATATTTT
TRBD1	TRBV7-3	TRBJ2-1	-	CASSLTHRGGEQFF	TGTGCCAGCAGCTTAACTCACAGGGGCGGTGAGCAGTTCTTC
-	TRBV7-2	TRBJ2-2	-	CASSPFHEGQAGELFF	TGTGCCAGCAGCCCATTTCACGAGGGCCAGGCCGGGGAGCTGTTTTTT
TRBD2	TRBV7-8	TRBJ2-1	-	CASTPLAGFSKNEQFF	TGTGCCAGCACTCCACTAGCGGGATTTAGCAAGAATGAGCAGTTCTTC
TRBD2	TRBV27	TRBJ2-4	-	CASSFLGGLAKNIQYF	TGTGCCAGCAGTTTCTTGGGAGGGTTAGCCAAAAACATTCAGTACTTC
TRBD1	TRBV11-2	TRBJ1-4	-	CASSAGTGNEKLFF	TGTGCCAGCAGCGCCGGGACAGGTAATGAAAAACTGTTTTTT
TRBD2	TRBV28	TRBJ2-1	once	CASSALAGGSYNEQFF	TGTGCCAGCAGTGCCCTAGCGGGGGGCTCCTACAATGAGCAGTTCTTC
TRBD1	TRBV28	TRBJ1-6	-	CASSYRDRYNSPLHF	TGTGCCAGCAGTTACCGGGACAGGTATAATTCACCCCTCCACTTT
TRBD1	TRBV27	TRBJ2-1	-	CASSSGTGVYNEQFF	TGTGCCAGTAGTTCCGGGACAGGGGTCTACAATGAGCAGTTCTTC
TRBD1	TRBV7-7	TRBJ1-5	-	CASSLGQGAHSNQPQHF	TGTGCTAGCAGCTTAGGACAGGGGGCGCATAGCAATCAGCCCCAGCATTTT
-	TRBV5-1	TRBJ1-1	few	CASSKVGGDLNTEAFF	TGCGCCAGCAGCAAGGTCGGGGGGGATTTGAACACTGAAGCTTTCTTT
-	TRBV11-2	TRBJ2-2	-	CASQFHSGELFF	TGTGCCAGTCAGTTTCATTCCGGGGAGCTGTTTTTT
-	TRBV30	TRBJ1-2	-	CAWTTGHGYTF	TGTGCCTGGACCACAGGGCATGGCTACACCTTC
-	TRBV3-1/TRBV3-2	TRBJ1-6	-	CASSQDGGSNSPLHF	TGTGCCAGCAGCCAAGATGGCGGATCGAATTCACCCCTCCACTTT
-	TRBV12-5	TRBJ1-2	-	CASGLGPGLDYGYTF	TGTGCTAGTGGTTTAGGCCCGGGATTAGACTATGGCTACACCTTC
-	TRBV18	TRBJ1-1	-	CASSPGRVTEAFF	TGTGCCAGCTCACCAGGCAGGGTTACTGAAGCTTTCTTT
-	TRBV4-1	TRBJ2-2	-	CASSRSGLRNTGELFF	TGCGCCAGCAGCCGCTCGGGACTGAGAAACACCGGGGAGCTGTTTTTT
-	TRBV5-8	TRBJ1-5	-	CASSFYRDHQPQHF	TGTGCCAGCAGCTTTTACAGGGATCATCAGCCCCAGCATTTT
-	TRBV4-1	TRBJ2-7	-	CASSQEAPKAGTSLRAYEQYF	TGCGCCAGCAGCCAAGAAGCCCCCAAAGCAGGAACAAGCTTGAGGGCCTACGAGCAGTACTTC
-	TRBV11-2	TRBJ2-7	-	CASSLARVSYEQYF	TGTGCCAGCAGCTTAGCGCGGGTCTCCTACGAGCAGTACTTC
-	TRBV11-2	TRBJ1-6	-	CASSPSGSDNSPLHF	TGTGCCAGCAGCCCATCGGGGTCCGATAATTCACCCCTCCACTTT
-	TRBV4-3	TRBJ2-1	-	CASSQEYRLAPNEQFF	TGCGCCAGCAGCCAAGAGTATCGCTTAGCCCCCAATGAGCAGTTCTTC
-	TRBV18	TRBJ2-7	-	CASSPAQTYEQYF	TGTGCCAGCTCACCGGCTCAGACCTACGAGCAGTACTTC
-	TRBV30	TRBJ1-4	once	CAWSVDWGRGEEKLFF	TGTGCCTGGAGTGTAGATTGGGGCCGCGGCGAAGAAAAACTGTTTTTT
TRBD2	TRBV11-3	TRBJ2-1	once	CASSRRGSSYNEQFF	TGTGCCAGCAGTCGGCGGGGGAGCTCCTACAATGAGCAGTTCTTC
-	TRBV6-6	TRBJ1-5	once	CASSRDIGNQPQHF	TGTGCCAGCAGTCGGGACATTGGCAATCAGCCCCAGCATTTT
-	TRBV6-5	TRBJ1-5	-	CASSLGNAGQPQHF	TGTGCCAGCAGTTTAGGCAACGCGGGGCAGCCCCAGCATTTT
-	TRBV28	TRBJ2-7	-	CASSQGGEQYF	TGTGCCAGCAGTCAGGGTGGTGAGCAGTACTTC
-	TRBV7-9	TRBJ2-2	-	CASSLVGAGELFF	TGTGCCAGCAGCTTGGTCGGGGCCGGGGAGCTGTTTTTT
TRBD2	TRBV27	TRBJ2-3	-	CASSPEIAGVADTQYF	TGTGCCAGCAGTCCCGAGATAGCGGGAGTGGCCGATACGCAGTATTTT
-	TRBV19	TRBJ2-1	-	CASSIDHLDRSYNEQFF	TGTGCCAGTAGTATAGATCACCTAGACAGATCCTACAATGAGCAGTTCTTC
-	TRBV5-1	TRBJ2-3	-	CASSFVGQTDTQYF	TGCGCCAGCAGCTTTGTGGGGCAGACAGATACGCAGTATTTT
TRBD1	TRBV7-9	TRBJ1-6	-	CASRRDRSSPLHF	TGTGCCAGCAGGCGGGACAGGAGTTCACCCCTCCACTTT
-	TRBV7-2	TRBJ2-3	-	CASSLIRSDTQYF	TGTGCCAGCAGCTTAATCCGGTCAGATACGCAGTATTTT
-	TRBV4-1	TRBJ2-2	-	CASSPTGTGELFF	TGCGCCAGCAGCCCCACAGGGACCGGGGAGCTGTTTTTT
-	TRBV19	TRBJ1-3	-	CASKFDTYSGNTIYF	TGTGCCAGTAAGTTCGACACCTACTCTGGAAACACCATATATTTT
-	TRBV28	TRBJ2-2	few	CASIPAPPPGTGELFF	TGTGCCAGCATCCCCGCCCCGCCCCCCGGCACCGGGGAGCTGTTTTTT
TRBD1	TRBV7-8	TRBJ2-1	-	CASSLGRGQGNNEQFF	TGTGCCAGCAGCCTTGGCCGGGGACAGGGTAACAATGAGCAGTTCTTC
-	TRBV15	TRBJ2-2	-	CATSRAPQVGHPGELFF	TGTGCCACCAGCAGAGCACCACAGGTGGGGCATCCCGGGGAGCTGTTTTTT